What follows are 24 T cell receptor beta chains derived from one specimen sequenced in a study of radiotherapy plus CTLA-4 blockade in lung cancer. Profiled with immunoSEQ multiplex PCR; TCRdb holds only in-frame clones, not every one. The repertoire includes 27,000 or so clones, about 77% of them detected once, and 24% sits in the top ten. The sample here was peripheral blood, taken from a patient treated with radiotherapy plus ipilimumab. The origin of the receptors is a human donor with non-small cell lung cancer that progressed on radiotherapy plus ipilimumab.

V gene TRBV2 combines with J gene TRBJ2-7; no clear D. Trimming removed 6 bases from V and 3 bases from J, with 9 bases in between. Germline CDR1 is SNHLY and CDR2 is FYNNEI. CDR3 size: 12 residues. CDR3 sequence (DNA): TGTGCCAGCAGGGACGGGTACTACGAGCAGTACTTC. It yields the protein CASRDGYYEQYF.

The chain couples TRBV2 to TRBJ2-5; TRBD1 is a possible D gene (5 bases). Germline V gene sequence: CDR1 SNHLY, CDR2 FYNNEI. The CDR3 totals 16 residues. V shed 3 bases and J shed 4 bases, with 18 bases lying between them. This CDR3 reads CASSDPQQGMGETQYF. The CDR3 coding sequence is TGTGCCAGCAGTGACCCCCAGCAGGGAATGGGAGAGACCCAGTACTTC.

The V call is TRBV5-1, the J call TRBJ2-1; the match to TRBD2 covers 9 bases. The CDR3 extends over 20 amino acids. The V gene's germline CDR1 is SGHRS and CDR2 YFSETQ. With 3 bases clipped from V and 0 bases from J, the junction kept 16 bases outside the gene matches. CDR3 protein: CASSSAPNAFSGGSYNEQFF. The DNA for the CDR3 is TGCGCCAGCAGCTCCGCCCCGAACGCGTTTAGCGGGGGCTCCTACAATGAGCAGTTCTTC.

V and J are TRBV2 and TRBJ1-2; 9 bases are a match to TRBD1. Germline V CDR1 and CDR2: SNHLY, FYNNEI. This CDR3 comprises 16 residues. Trimming cost V 0 bases and J 8 bases; bases outside gene matches: 10. The CDR3 sequence: CASSEAGLQGAEGYTF. The CDR3 region has the DNA TGTGCCAGCAGTGAAGCCGGGCTACAGGGGGCTGAGGGCTACACCTTC.

The V gene is TRBV4-3, the J gene TRBJ2-7; the D is unclear. This CDR3 has 14 residues. The V and J ends lost 4 bases and 2 bases respectively, with 12 bases between them. Germline CDR1 LGHNA, CDR2 YSLEER. CDR3 nucleotide sequence: TGCGCCAGCAGCCCTTCCCTAGGGACCTACGAGCAGTACTTC. This sequence encodes CASSPSLGTYEQYF.

The chain is built from TRBV5-1 and TRBJ2-3; TRBD2 is a possible D gene (6 bases). Germline V gene lookup returns CDR1 SGHRS and CDR2 YFSETQ. CDR3 length: 13 residues. Trimming removed 4 bases from V and 2 bases from J, with 8 bases in between. CDR3 sequence: CASSSGFTDTQYF. The CDR3 region has the DNA TGCGCCAGCAGCAGCGGGTTCACAGATACGCAGTATTTT.

This chain links TRBV28 with TRBJ2-1, with TRBD2 identical over 7 bases. The CDR3 spans 15 residues. V shed 3 bases, J shed 5 bases, and the junction held 7 bases outside the gene matches. Germline CDR1 is MDHEN and CDR2 is SYDVKM. CDR3 DNA sequence: TGTGCCAGCAGTTTGGGTGGGAGGGCCGACAATGAGCAGTTCTTC. Residues: CASSLGGRADNEQFF. Using reference TRBV28 and TRBJ2-1 for the parts outside the CDR3, the full variable domain is DVKVTQSSRYLVKRTGEKVFLECVQDMDHENMFWYRQDPGLGLRLIYFSYDVKMKEKGDIPEGYSVSREKKERFSLILESASTNQTSMYLCASSLGGRADNEQFFGPGTRLTVL.

The chain employs TRBV9 and TRBJ1-2, with D perhaps TRBD1 (5 bases). This CDR3 is 13 amino acids long. Germline V gene data show CDR1 as SGDLS and CDR2 as YYNGEE. Trimming cost V 0 bases and J 8 bases, with 11 bases left between them. In DNA form, the CDR3 reads TGTGCCAGCAGCGTAGGAGGTGACAGCGGCTACACCTTC. This gives the protein CASSVGGDSGYTF.

The chain links TRBV7-3 to TRBJ2-2; tentative D call: TRBD1 (5 bases). Trimming took 0 bases from V and 6 from J, leaving 5 bases between them. The germline V gene encodes CDR1 SGHTA and CDR2 FQGTGA. The CDR3 has 13 residues. The CDR3 region has the DNA TGTGCCAGCAGCTTAACAGGGGCCGGGGAGCTGTTTTTT. It yields the protein CASSLTGAGELFF.

As DNA, the CDR3 is TGTGCCAGCAGTTTGGGGGGTGGCTACACCTTC. Translation gives CASSLGGGYTF. This chain links TRBV28 with TRBJ1-2; tentatively, D is TRBD1 (5 bases). The CDR3 runs 11 residues. From germline, CDR1 is MDHEN and CDR2 SYDVKM. V was clipped by 3 bases and J by 7 bases, with 6 bases between them.

This clone has only a few counts. This chain uses TRBV11-2 with TRBJ2-1, with 10 bases matching TRBD2. Germline CDR1 reads SGHAT; CDR2 reads FQNNGV. The V segment lost 3 bases and the J segment 9 bases; nucleotides outside the gene matches: 5. The CDR3 spans 14 residues. CDR3 protein: CASSFSGGAGEQFF. Here the CDR3 DNA reads TGTGCCAGCAGCTTCAGCGGGGGGGCCGGTGAGCAGTTCTTC.

The chain couples TRBV7-9 to TRBJ1-3; D is possibly TRBD1 (6 bases). V was trimmed by 2 bases and J by 2 bases, leaving 7 bases between them. CDR1 SEHNR and CDR2 FQNEAQ come from the germline V gene (reference sequence). This CDR3 has 14 amino acids. The CDR3 protein is CASSLRQAGNTIYF. In DNA form, the CDR3 reads TGTGCCAGCAGCTTACGACAGGCTGGAAACACCATATATTTT.

V gene TRBV6-6 combines with J gene TRBJ1-2; D is perhaps TRBD1 (5 bases). This CDR3 has 10 amino acids. Germline V lookup: CDR1 MNHNY, CDR2 SVGAGI (reference sequence). The V and J ends lost 11 bases and 4 bases respectively, with 8 bases between them. CDR3 residues: CAAGVYGYTF. Written as DNA, the CDR3 is TGTGCCGCGGGGGTCTATGGCTACACCTTC.

This CDR3 reads CASSVDGLIPNTEAFF. The CDR3 DNA reads TGTGCCAGCAGCGTCGACGGGTTAATCCCAAACACTGAAGCTTTCTTT. This chain joins TRBV5-6 and TRBJ1-1; D is unclear. Deletions cut 4 bases from V and 2 bases from J, with 18 bases between. There are 16 residues in the CDR3. Germline-derived CDR1 and CDR2 are SGHDT and YYEEEE.

This chain connects TRBV7-2 to TRBJ1-1; D call uncertain. Trimming shortened V by 0 bases and J by 1 base, and 3 bases separated the two germline ends. The CDR3 is made up of 13 amino acids. The germline V gene has CDR1 SGHTA and CDR2 FQGNSA. The CDR3 spells CASSLAPNTEAFF. For the CDR3, the DNA is TGTGCCAGCAGCTTAGCGCCGAACACTGAAGCTTTCTTT. The full variable domain, rest sourced from reference TRBV7-2 and TRBJ1-1, is GAGVSQSPSNKVTEKGKDVELRCDPISGHTALYWYRQSLGQGLEFLIYFQGNSAPDKSGLPSDRFSAERTGGSVSTLTIQRTQQEDSAVYLCASSLAPNTEAFFGQGTRLTVV.

This clone turned up a few times. This chain joins TRBV6-5 and TRBJ1-5; D might be TRBD1 (5 bases). Per the germline V gene, CDR1 is MNHEY and CDR2 is SVGAGI. This CDR3 contains 15 residues. Between the trimmed V and J ends, which lost 0 bases and 7 bases, there was a span of 13 bases. CDR3 DNA sequence: TGTGCCAGCAGTTACTCGGGAGGGGATCAGCAGCCCCAGCATTTT. It is translated as CASSYSGGDQQPQHF.

This rearrangement joins TRBV28 to TRBJ2-7, with 7 bases matching TRBD2. This CDR3 comprises 15 residues. V lost 2 bases and J lost 1; bases outside the gene matches: 5. Germline values: CDR1 MDHEN, CDR2 SYDVKM. Here the CDR3 reads CASSLGREISYEQYF. The CDR3 DNA follows: TGTGCCAGCAGTTTAGGGCGGGAGATATCCTACGAGCAGTACTTC.

This clone was recorded a few times. The chain employs TRBV28 and TRBJ1-3; D remains unclear. Trimming cost V 3 bases and J 0 bases, with 6 bases left between them. CDR1 MDHEN and CDR2 SYDVKM come from the germline V gene. The CDR3 loop spans 14 amino acids. The CDR3 DNA reads as TGTGCCAGCAGTTTCCCAGGCTCTGGAAACACCATATATTTT. It encodes CASSFPGSGNTIYF. The full variable domain, with the rest looked up from reference TRBV28 and TRBJ1-3, is DVKVTQSSRYLVKRTGEKVFLECVQDMDHENMFWYRQDPGLGLRLIYFSYDVKMKEKGDIPEGYSVSREKKERFSLILESASTNQTSMYLCASSFPGSGNTIYFGEGSWLTVV.

This rearrangement joins TRBV28 to TRBJ1-2; perhaps TRBD1 as D (6 bases). This CDR3 has 13 amino acids. Germline values: CDR1 MDHEN, CDR2 SYDVKM. V was pared by 6 bases and J by 4 bases, with 12 bases between. DNA for the CDR3: TGTGCCAGCAGGACCGGACAGATCTATGGCTACACCTTC. It translates to CASRTGQIYGYTF.

The chain carries TRBV19 and TRBJ2-3; no reliable D call. The germline V and J ends were trimmed by 0 bases and 4 bases, with 5 bases remaining between them. This CDR3 has 13 amino acids. CDR1 LNHDA and CDR2 SQIVND come from the germline V gene (reference sequence). Here the CDR3 reads CASSIDGSDTQYF. For the CDR3, the DNA is TGTGCCAGTAGTATAGATGGGTCAGATACGCAGTATTTT.

The chain links TRBV27 to TRBJ2-6; D ambiguous. The CDR3 length is 13 residues. V lost 5 bases, J lost 4 bases, and 6 bases lay in between. CDR1 is MNHEY and CDR2 is SMNVEV in the germline V gene (reference sequence). CDR3 protein: CASSPSGANVLTF. The CDR3 bases are TGTGCCAGCAGTCCCAGCGGGGCCAACGTCCTGACTTTC.

By sample share, this clone is medium-sized. The chain recombines TRBV5-6 with TRBJ2-7, with 7 bases fitting TRBD1. Germline trimming cut 4 bases from V and 7 bases from J; bases unmatched to any gene: 14. Germline V gene sequence: CDR1 SGHDT, CDR2 YYEEEE. The CDR3 is 15 residues long. The CDR3 bases are TGTGCCAGCAGCCCAGAGACAGGGTTCGGGTATGAGCAGTACTTC. It translates to CASSPETGFGYEQYF.

The V gene is TRBV4-1, the J gene TRBJ2-1, with 11 bases fitting TRBD1. V gave up 4 bases and J gave up 7 bases; unmatched junction bases: 9. The CDR3 has 16 amino acids. CDR1 is MGHRA and CDR2 is YSYEKL in the germline V gene. CDR3: CASSPRTGGVMNEQFF. CDR3 nucleotide sequence: TGCGCCAGCAGCCCTCGGACAGGGGGCGTGATGAATGAGCAGTTCTTC.

This clone turned up a few times. V usage is TRBV29-1 and J usage is TRBJ2-5; possible D gene TRBD1, 5 bases. Germline CDR1 reads SQVTM; CDR2 reads ANQGSEA. Trimming cost V 3 bases and J 2 bases, with 7 bases left between them. CDR3 length equals 12 residues. CDR3 residues: CSVDTGQETQYF. The CDR3 DNA reads as TGCAGCGTTGACACAGGTCAAGAGACCCAGTACTTC.